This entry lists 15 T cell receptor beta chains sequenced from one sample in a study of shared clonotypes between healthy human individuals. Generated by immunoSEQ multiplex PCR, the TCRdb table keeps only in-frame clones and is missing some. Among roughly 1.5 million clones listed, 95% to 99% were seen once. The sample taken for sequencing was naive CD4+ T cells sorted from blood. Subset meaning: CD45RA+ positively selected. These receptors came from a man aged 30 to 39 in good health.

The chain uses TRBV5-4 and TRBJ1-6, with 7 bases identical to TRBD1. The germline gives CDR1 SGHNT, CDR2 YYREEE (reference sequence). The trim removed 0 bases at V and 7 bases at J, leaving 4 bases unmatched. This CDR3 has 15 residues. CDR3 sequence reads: CASSLEGAENSPLHF. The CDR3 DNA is TGTGCCAGCAGCTTGGAGGGGGCAGAGAATTCACCCCTCCACTTT.

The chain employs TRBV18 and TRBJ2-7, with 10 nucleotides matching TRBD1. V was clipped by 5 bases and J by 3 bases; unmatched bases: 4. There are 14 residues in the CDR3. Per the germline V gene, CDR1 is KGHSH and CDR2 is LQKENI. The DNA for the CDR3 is TGTGCCAGCTCAGTTGACAGGGGGCTCTACGAGCAGTACTTC. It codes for CASSVDRGLYEQYF.

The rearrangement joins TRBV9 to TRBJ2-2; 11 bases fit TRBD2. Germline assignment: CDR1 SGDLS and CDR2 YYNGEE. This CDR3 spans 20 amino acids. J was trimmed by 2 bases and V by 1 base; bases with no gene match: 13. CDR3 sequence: CASSVQSRLAGLDNTGELFF. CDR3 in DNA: TGTGCCAGCAGCGTACAAAGTAGACTAGCGGGACTCGATAACACCGGGGAGCTGTTTTTT.

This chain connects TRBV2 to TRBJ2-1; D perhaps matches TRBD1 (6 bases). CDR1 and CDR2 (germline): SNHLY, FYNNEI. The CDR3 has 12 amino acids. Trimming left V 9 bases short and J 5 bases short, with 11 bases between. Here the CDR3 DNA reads TGTGCCAGTCGGACAGACCACAATGAGCAGTTCTTC. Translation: CASRTDHNEQFF.

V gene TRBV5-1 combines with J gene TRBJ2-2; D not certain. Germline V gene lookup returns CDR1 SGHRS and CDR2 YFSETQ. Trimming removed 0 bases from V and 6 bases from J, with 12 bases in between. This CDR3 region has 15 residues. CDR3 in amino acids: CASSLEPGNSGELFF. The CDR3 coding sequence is TGCGCCAGCAGCTTGGAACCCGGTAACTCCGGGGAGCTGTTTTTT.

The CDR3 protein is CASSWTGRQETQYF. The CDR3, as DNA: TGTGCCAGCAGCTGGACAGGTCGTCAAGAGACCCAGTACTTC. V is TRBV7-8 and J is TRBJ2-5; 7 bases are a match to TRBD1. V lost 4 bases and J lost 2; bases outside the gene matches: 4. Germline loops: CDR1 SGHVS, CDR2 FQNEAQ. This CDR3 is built from 14 residues.

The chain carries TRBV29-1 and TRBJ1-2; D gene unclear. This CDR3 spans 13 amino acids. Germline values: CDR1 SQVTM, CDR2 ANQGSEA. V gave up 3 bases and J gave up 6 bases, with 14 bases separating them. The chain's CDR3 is CSVDQRNPDGYTF. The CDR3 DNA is TGCAGCGTTGACCAGCGGAATCCCGATGGCTACACCTTC.

For the CDR3, the DNA is TGCGCCAGCAGCCAAGCTCCGACTAGCGGTTACAATGAGCAGTTCTTC. It codes for CASSQAPTSGYNEQFF. This chain joins TRBV4-1 and TRBJ2-1, with 9 nucleotides matching TRBD2. Losses at the gene ends were 1 base for V and 4 bases for J; bases not matched to a gene: 5. This CDR3 is built from 16 residues. Germline CDR1 and CDR2: MGHRA and YSYEKL.

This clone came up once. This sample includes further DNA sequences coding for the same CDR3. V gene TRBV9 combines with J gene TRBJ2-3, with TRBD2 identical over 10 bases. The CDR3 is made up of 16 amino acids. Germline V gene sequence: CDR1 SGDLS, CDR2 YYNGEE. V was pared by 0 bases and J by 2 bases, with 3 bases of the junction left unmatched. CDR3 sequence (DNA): TGTGCCAGCAGCGTAGCTACTAGCGGGGTCACAGATACGCAGTATTTT. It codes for CASSVATSGVTDTQYF.

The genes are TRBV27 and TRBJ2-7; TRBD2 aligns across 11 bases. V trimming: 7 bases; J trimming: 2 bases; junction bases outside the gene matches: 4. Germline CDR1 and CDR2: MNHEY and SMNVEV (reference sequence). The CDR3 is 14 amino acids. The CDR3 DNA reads TGTGCCAGCAAATTGGGACTAGCGGCCTACGAGCAGTACTTC. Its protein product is CASKLGLAAYEQYF.

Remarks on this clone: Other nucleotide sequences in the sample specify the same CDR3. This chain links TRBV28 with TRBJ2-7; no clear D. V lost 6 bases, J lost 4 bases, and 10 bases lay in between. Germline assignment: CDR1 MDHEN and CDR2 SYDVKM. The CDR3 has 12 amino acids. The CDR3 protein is CASSPVRYEQYF. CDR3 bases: TGTGCCAGCAGCCCCGTCCGTTACGAGCAGTACTTC.

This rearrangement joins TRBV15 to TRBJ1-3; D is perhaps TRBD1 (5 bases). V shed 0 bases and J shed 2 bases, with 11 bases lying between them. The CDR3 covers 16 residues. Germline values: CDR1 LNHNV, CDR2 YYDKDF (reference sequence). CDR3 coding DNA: TGTGCCACCAGCAGAGAGGGGCCGCAAGCTGGAAACACCATATATTTT. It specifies CATSREGPQAGNTIYF.

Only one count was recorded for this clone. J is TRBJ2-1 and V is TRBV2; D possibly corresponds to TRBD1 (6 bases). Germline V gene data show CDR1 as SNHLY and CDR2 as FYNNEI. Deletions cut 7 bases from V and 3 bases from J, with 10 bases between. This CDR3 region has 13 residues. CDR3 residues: CASIGRGYNEQFF. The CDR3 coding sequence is TGTGCCAGCATCGGCAGGGGCTACAATGAGCAGTTCTTC. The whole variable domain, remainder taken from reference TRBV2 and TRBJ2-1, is EPEVTQTPSHQVTQMGQEVILRCVPISNHLYFYWYRQILGQKVEFLVSFYNNEISEKSEIFDDQFSVERPDGSNFTLKIRSTKLEDSAMYFCASIGRGYNEQFFGPGTRLTVL.

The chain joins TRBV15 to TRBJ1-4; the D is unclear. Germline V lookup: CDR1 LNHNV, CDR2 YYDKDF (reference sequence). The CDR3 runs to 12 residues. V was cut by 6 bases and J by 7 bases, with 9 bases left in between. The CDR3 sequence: CATRASGEKLFF. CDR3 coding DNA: TGTGCCACCAGAGCCTCGGGTGAAAAACTGTTTTTT.

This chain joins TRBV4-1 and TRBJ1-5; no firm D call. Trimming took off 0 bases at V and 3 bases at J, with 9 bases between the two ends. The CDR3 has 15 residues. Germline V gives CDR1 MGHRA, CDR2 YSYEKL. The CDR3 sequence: CASSQDRAPNQPQHF. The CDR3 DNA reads TGCGCCAGCAGCCAAGATAGGGCTCCCAATCAGCCCCAGCATTTT.